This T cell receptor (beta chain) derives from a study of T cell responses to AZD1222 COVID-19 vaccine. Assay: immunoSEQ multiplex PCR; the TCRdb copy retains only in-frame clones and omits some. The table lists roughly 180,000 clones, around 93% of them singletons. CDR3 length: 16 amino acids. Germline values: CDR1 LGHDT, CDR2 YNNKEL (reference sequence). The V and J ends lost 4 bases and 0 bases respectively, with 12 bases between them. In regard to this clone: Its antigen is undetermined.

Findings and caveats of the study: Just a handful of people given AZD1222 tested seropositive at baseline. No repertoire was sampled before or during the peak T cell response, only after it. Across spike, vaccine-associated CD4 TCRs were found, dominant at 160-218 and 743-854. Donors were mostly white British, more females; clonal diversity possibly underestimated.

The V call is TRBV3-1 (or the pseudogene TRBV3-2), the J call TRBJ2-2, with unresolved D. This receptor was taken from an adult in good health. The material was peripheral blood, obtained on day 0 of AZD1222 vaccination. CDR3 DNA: TGTGCCAGCAGCCGAGGTTGGGCAGCGAACACCGGGGAGCTGTTTTTT. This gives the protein CASSRGWAANTGELFF.